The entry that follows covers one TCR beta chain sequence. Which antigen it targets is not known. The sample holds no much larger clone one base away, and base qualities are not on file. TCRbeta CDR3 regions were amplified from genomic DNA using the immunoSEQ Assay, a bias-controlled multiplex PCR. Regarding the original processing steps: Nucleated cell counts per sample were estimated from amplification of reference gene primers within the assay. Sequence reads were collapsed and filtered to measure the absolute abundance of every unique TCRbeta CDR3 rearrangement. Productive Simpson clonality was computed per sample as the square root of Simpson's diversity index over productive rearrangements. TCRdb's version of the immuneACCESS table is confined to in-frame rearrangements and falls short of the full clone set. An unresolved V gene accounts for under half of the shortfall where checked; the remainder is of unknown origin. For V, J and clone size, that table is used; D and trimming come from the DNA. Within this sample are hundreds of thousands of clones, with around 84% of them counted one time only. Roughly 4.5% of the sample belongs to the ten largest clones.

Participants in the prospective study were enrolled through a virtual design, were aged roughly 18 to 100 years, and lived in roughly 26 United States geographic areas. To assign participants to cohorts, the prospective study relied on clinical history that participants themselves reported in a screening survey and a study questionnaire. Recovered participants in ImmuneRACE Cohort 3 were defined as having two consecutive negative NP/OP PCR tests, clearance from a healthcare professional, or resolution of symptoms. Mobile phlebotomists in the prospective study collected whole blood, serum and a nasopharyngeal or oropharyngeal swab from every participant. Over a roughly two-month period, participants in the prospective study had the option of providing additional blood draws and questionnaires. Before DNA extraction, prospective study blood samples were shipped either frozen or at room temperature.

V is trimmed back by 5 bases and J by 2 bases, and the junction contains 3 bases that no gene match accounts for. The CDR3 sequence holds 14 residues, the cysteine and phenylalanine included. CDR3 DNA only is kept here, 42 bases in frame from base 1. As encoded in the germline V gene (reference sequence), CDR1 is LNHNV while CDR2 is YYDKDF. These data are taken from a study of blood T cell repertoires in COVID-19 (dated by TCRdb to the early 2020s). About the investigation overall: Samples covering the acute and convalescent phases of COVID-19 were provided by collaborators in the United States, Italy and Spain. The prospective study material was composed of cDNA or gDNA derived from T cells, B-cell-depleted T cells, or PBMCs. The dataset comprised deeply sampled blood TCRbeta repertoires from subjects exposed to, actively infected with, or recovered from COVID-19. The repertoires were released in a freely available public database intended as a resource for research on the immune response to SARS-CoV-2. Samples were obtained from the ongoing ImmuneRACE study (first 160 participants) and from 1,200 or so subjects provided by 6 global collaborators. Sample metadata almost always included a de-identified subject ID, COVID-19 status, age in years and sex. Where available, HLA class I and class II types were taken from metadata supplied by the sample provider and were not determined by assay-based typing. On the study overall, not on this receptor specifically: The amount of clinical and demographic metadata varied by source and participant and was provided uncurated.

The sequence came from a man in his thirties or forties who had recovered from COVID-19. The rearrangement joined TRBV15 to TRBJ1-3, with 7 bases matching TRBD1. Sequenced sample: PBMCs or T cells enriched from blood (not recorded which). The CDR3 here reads CATSRQGPGNTIYF. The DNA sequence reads TGTGCCACCAGCCGACAGGGACCTGGAAACACCATATATTTT.